The rows below give T cell receptor beta chains drawn from one sample of a study of blood T cell repertoires in COVID-19. Generated by immunoSEQ multiplex PCR, the TCRdb table keeps only in-frame clones and is missing some. This sample has approximately 200,000 clones, with around 80% found just once. The sample taken for sequencing was peripheral blood. The source is a woman between 50 and 59 years old with acute or convalescent COVID-19. Both conserved end residues are part of each CDR3. The D gene is left open where the match is weak. The size of a clone is reported for some rows only, either as once, few or many, or as a class for expanded clones.

v_call	cdr3_length	clone_size	j_call	d_call	cdr3_aa	cdr3_nt
TRBV7-9	16	many	TRBJ1-1	-	CASSQPGGAGTTEAFF	TGTGCCAGCAGCCAACCAGGAGGAGCTGGTACCACTGAAGCTTTCTTT
TRBV18	16	-	TRBJ2-3	-	CASSPGAGALTDTQYF	TGTGCCAGCTCACCAGGGGCGGGGGCCCTCACAGATACGCAGTATTTT
TRBV11-2	15	-	TRBJ1-2	TRBD1	CASSQGQGRGYGYTF	TGTGCCAGCAGCCAGGGACAGGGGCGAGGATATGGCTACACCTTC
TRBV7-9	16	-	TRBJ2-2	TRBD1	CASKTGGLEGPGELFF	TGTGCCAGCAAAACAGGGGGGCTGGAAGGACCCGGGGAGCTGTTTTTT
TRBV4-3	18	-	TRBJ2-1	-	CASSQVISALSSYNEQFF	TGCGCCAGCAGCCAAGTAATCAGCGCACTGAGCTCCTACAATGAGCAGTTCTTC
TRBV19	12	-	TRBJ2-1	-	CASTDSYNEQFF	TGTGCCAGTACCGACAGCTACAATGAGCAGTTCTTC
TRBV28	15	-	TRBJ1-2	-	CASMRGGPSRYGYTF	TGTGCCAGTATGCGGGGGGGCCCATCTAGATATGGCTACACCTTC
TRBV28	13	few	TRBJ2-5	-	CASAQGSGETQYF	TGTGCCAGCGCACAGGGATCCGGAGAGACCCAGTACTTC
TRBV11-2	17	-	TRBJ2-3	TRBD2	CASSPENLAGRTDTQYF	TGTGCCAGCAGCCCGGAGAATTTAGCGGGACGAACAGATACGCAGTATTTT
TRBV5-1	16	-	TRBJ2-7	-	CASSLGFGQGYYEQYF	TGCGCCAGCAGCCTAGGTTTTGGCCAGGGATACTACGAGCAGTACTTC
TRBV11-2	14	-	TRBJ1-2	TRBD1	CASSPGQGWYGYTF	TGTGCCAGCAGCCCCGGACAGGGCTGGTATGGCTACACCTTC
TRBV10-2	14	-	TRBJ1-1	-	CASSETPGNTEAFF	TGCGCCAGCAGTGAGACGCCCGGGAACACTGAAGCTTTCTTT
TRBV9	14	-	TRBJ1-5	TRBD1	CASSLEGAGQPQHF	TGTGCCAGCAGCTTGGAGGGGGCGGGTCAGCCCCAGCATTTT
TRBV10-2	15	once	TRBJ1-1	TRBD1	CASTISGTGVTEAFF	TGCGCCAGCACTATTTCCGGGACAGGGGTCACTGAAGCTTTCTTT
TRBV28	15	-	TRBJ2-7	TRBD2	CASSLGQRGAYEQYF	TGTGCCAGCAGTTTAGGGCAGCGGGGGGCCTACGAGCAGTACTTC
TRBV18	17	-	TRBJ1-5	-	CASSPLAGDGGNQPQHF	TGTGCCAGCTCACCGTTAGCAGGGGATGGAGGCAATCAGCCCCAGCATTTT
TRBV28	14	-	TRBJ1-5	-	CASRKGVGNQPQHF	TGTGCCAGCAGGAAGGGGGTAGGCAATCAGCCCCAGCATTTT
TRBV10-1	14	-	TRBJ1-1	-	CASSRTQSNTEAFF	TGCGCCAGCAGTCGGACACAATCGAACACTGAAGCTTTCTTT
TRBV7-9	15	-	TRBJ2-1	TRBD1	CASSSGTGSSNEQFF	TGTGCCAGCAGCTCCGGGACAGGGAGCTCCAATGAGCAGTTCTTC
TRBV30	13	-	TRBJ1-5	-	CAWSVRGNQPQHF	TGTGCCTGGAGTGTACGGGGTAATCAGCCCCAGCATTTT
TRBV2	15	-	TRBJ2-1	TRBD2	CASSLLAGGRYEQFF	TGTGCCAGCAGTCTCCTGGCGGGAGGCCGCTATGAGCAGTTCTTC
TRBV18	12	-	TRBJ2-7	-	CASSPAGSEQYF	TGTGCCAGCTCACCCGCCGGTTCCGAGCAGTACTTC
TRBV4-2	16	few	TRBJ2-2	-	CASSQDGQLGGGELFF	TGTGCCAGCAGCCAGGATGGACAGCTTGGGGGCGGGGAGCTGTTTTTT
TRBV11-3	15	-	TRBJ2-1	TRBD2	CASSPPGLPYNEQFF	TGTGCCAGCAGCCCACCGGGACTACCATACAATGAGCAGTTCTTC
TRBV11-2	15	once	TRBJ2-7	-	CASSLRVVGSYEQYF	TGTGCCAGCAGCTTGCGCGTCGTCGGCTCCTACGAGCAGTACTTC
TRBV7-6	16	once	TRBJ2-5	-	CASSLAGGRGQETQYF	TGTGCCAGCAGCTTAGCGGGAGGAAGGGGTCAAGAGACCCAGTACTTC
TRBV3-1/TRBV3-2	12	once	TRBJ2-7	-	CASSHLDSEQYF	TGTGCCAGCAGCCATTTGGACAGCGAGCAGTACTTC
TRBV25-1	16	-	TRBJ2-7	TRBD2	CASSDTQRGNWGEQYF	TGTGCCAGCAGTGATACCCAGCGGGGGAACTGGGGCGAGCAGTACTTC
TRBV10-1	14	-	TRBJ1-1	-	CASSESLTGTEAFF	TGCGCCAGCAGTGAGTCACTTACAGGCACTGAAGCTTTCTTT
TRBV6-1	15	-	TRBJ1-6	-	CASSEGRQGNSPLHF	TGTGCCAGCAGTGAAGGCCGGCAGGGTAATTCACCCCTCCACTTT